Detailed here is one TCR beta chain. This entry is derived from a study of control samples from healthy donors and cancer patients. The protocol was immunoSEQ multiplex PCR, while the TCRdb copy is restricted to in-frame clones and leaves out a portion. The table lists 250,000 to 300,000 clones, over 75% of them singletons. Germline loops: CDR1 MDHEN, CDR2 SYDVKM. Trimming left V 5 bases short and J 5 bases short, with 13 bases between. The CDR3 spans 14 residues. The specimen sequenced was PBMCs. V and J are TRBV28 and TRBJ1-5; D is unresolved. The TCR originated in a woman aged 55-69 years with lung cancer. CDR3 DNA sequence: TGTGCCAGCAGTCTGGGAGGGTGGGATCAGCCCCAGCATTTT. Amino acids: CASSLGGWDQPQHF.